This is a list of T cell receptor beta chains from one sample in a study of identifying expanded T cells in peripheral blood. Sequencing was performed with immunoSEQ multiplex PCR; in TCRdb, only in-frame clones are kept and a portion is missing. The repertoire includes approximately 120,000 clones, 88% of them detected once, and 7% to 9% sits in the top ten. Sequencing used blood. Receptors originate from a person between 18 and 75 years old in good health. Both conserved end residues are part of each CDR3. The D gene is left open where the match is weak. Expanded clones get a size class; other rows say once, few or many, or leave the size out.

NA,NA,13,TRBV7-9,TRBJ1-1,TGTGCCAGCAGCTTAGCCCGGGGCACTGAAGCTTTCTTT,CASSLARGTEAFF
NA,TRBD2,16,TRBV19,TRBJ2-3,TGTGCCAGTAACCAGCGGGAGGCCCTAAACACAGATACGCAGTATTTT,CASNQREALNTDTQYF
once,NA,11,TRBV6-6,TRBJ1-6,TGTGCCAGCAGTTATAATTCACCCCTCCACTTT,CASSYNSPLHF
NA,NA,14,TRBV5-1,TRBJ2-5,TGCGCCAGCAGCTTGTCAGGGGGGATAGAGACCCAGTACTTC,CASSLSGGIETQYF
NA,TRBD1,13,TRBV7-8,TRBJ1-6,TGTGCCAGCAGCAGGGGGCGGGGTTCACCCCTCCACTTT,CASSRGRGSPLHF
NA,NA,14,TRBV9,TRBJ2-2,TGTGCCAGCAGCGTAGAGGGGGTGAGCGGGGAGCTGTTTTTT,CASSVEGVSGELFF
NA,NA,14,TRBV7-8,TRBJ1-2,TGTGCCAGCAGCTTAGGAACAGGGTTCTATGGCTACACCTTC,CASSLGTGFYGYTF
NA,NA,14,TRBV18,TRBJ2-7,TGTGCCAGCTCACCAAGGGACATAAAAGACGAGCAGTACTTC,CASSPRDIKDEQYF
NA,NA,14,TRBV6-6,TRBJ1-1,TGTGCCAGCAGGCCCTTTGTGGGGGACACTGAAGCTTTCTTT,CASRPFVGDTEAFF
NA,NA,16,TRBV28,TRBJ1-5,TGTGCCAGCAGCACTCGGTGGGGGGAAAGCAATCAGCCCCAGCATTTT,CASSTRWGESNQPQHF
once,NA,11,TRBV2,TRBJ2-5,TGTGCCAGCAATTACGCGGAGACCCAGTACTTC,CASNYAETQYF
NA,NA,13,TRBV11-2,TRBJ2-7,TGTGCCAGCAGCTTCGCGGATGTGGGGGAGCAGTACTTC,CASSFADVGEQYF
few,NA,14,TRBV7-2,TRBJ2-7,TGTGCCAGCAGCTTAGGGACTCGGCCCTACGAGCAGTACTTC,CASSLGTRPYEQYF
NA,NA,13,TRBV11-3,TRBJ1-3,TGTGCCAGCAGCTTGAACCAGCGAAACACCATATATTTT,CASSLNQRNTIYF
NA,NA,15,TRBV18,TRBJ2-3,TGTGCCAGCTCACCACGAGCAAAGACCACAGATACGCAGTATTTT,CASSPRAKTTDTQYF
once,NA,13,TRBV9,TRBJ2-2,TGTGCCAGCAGCGTAGGGGGGAGCGGGGAGCTGTTTTTT,CASSVGGSGELFF
NA,TRBD1,16,TRBV18,TRBJ2-1,TGTGCCAGCTCACCGAGACTCGGGACAGGGAAGAATGAGCAGTTCTTC,CASSPRLGTGKNEQFF
NA,NA,12,TRBV18,TRBJ2-7,TGTGCCAGCTCCCAAGACCTTTACGAGCAGTACTTC,CASSQDLYEQYF
once,TRBD2,17,TRBV5-1,TRBJ2-1,TGCGCCAGCAGCTTGGCCGGGAGCGGGGGCTCCTACAATGAGCAGTTCTTC,CASSLAGSGGSYNEQFF
NA,NA,16,TRBV7-3,TRBJ2-6,TGTGCCAGCAGCTTATTGGCTAGCGCCGGGGCCAACGTCCTGACTTTC,CASSLLASAGANVLTF
NA,NA,15,TRBV4-1,TRBJ1-5,TGCGCCAGCAGCCCAGGGTTAACAGGCAATCAGCCCCAGCATTTT,CASSPGLTGNQPQHF
NA,NA,18,TRBV29-1,TRBJ2-4,TGCAGCGTTGAAGGGGAACGGACGGCCGACATAGCCAAAAACATTCAGTACTTC,CSVEGERTADIAKNIQYF
few,NA,14,TRBV18,TRBJ2-7,TGTGCCAGCTCACCCCAGGCAGGATCCTACGAGCAGTACTTC,CASSPQAGSYEQYF
NA,NA,14,TRBV4-2,TRBJ2-6,TGTGCCAGCAGCCAAGCCTCTGGGGCCAACGTCCTGACTTTC,CASSQASGANVLTF
NA,TRBD1,14,TRBV27,TRBJ1-4,TGTGCCAGCAGTTCCCTAGAGGGGGCGAGGAAACTGTTTTTT,CASSSLEGARKLFF
NA,NA,15,TRBV18,TRBJ2-7,TGTGCCAGCTCACCGGTCTCAGGGAGCTCCTACGAGCAGTACTTC,CASSPVSGSSYEQYF
NA,NA,14,TRBV6-1,TRBJ2-1,TGTGCCAGCAGTGAATTTTTCAGGGGAAATGAGCAGTTCTTC,CASSEFFRGNEQFF
NA,NA,13,TRBV28,TRBJ1-2,TGTGCCAGCAGTTTACAGCCCGCTTATGGCTACACCTTC,CASSLQPAYGYTF
NA,NA,15,TRBV11-2,TRBJ2-2,TGTGCCAGCCATGAAGGGTGGAGGGACACCGGGGAGCTGTTTTTT,CASHEGWRDTGELFF
NA,NA,17,TRBV21-1,TRBJ2-7,TGTGCCAGCAGCAATCGGGACTTAGCGGACCCTTCCTACGAGCAGTACTTC,CASSNRDLADPSYEQYF
few,NA,14,TRBV11-2,TRBJ1-2,TGTGCCAGCAGCTCCCGGCTGTTACTCTATGGCTACACCTTC,CASSSRLLLYGYTF
NA,NA,14,TRBV7-2,TRBJ2-7,TGTGCCAGCAGCTTAGCTGGACTCCAATACGAGCAGTACTTC,CASSLAGLQYEQYF
NA,NA,13,TRBV7-9,TRBJ1-3,TGTGCCAGCAGCTTAGGCGCCGAAAACACCATATATTTT,CASSLGAENTIYF
NA,NA,17,TRBV4-1,TRBJ1-4,TGCGCCAGCAGCCAAGGGAACGTCTTGGGGGGTGGGGAAAAACTGTTTTTT,CASSQGNVLGGGEKLFF
NA,NA,15,TRBV7-7,TRBJ2-2,TGTGCCAGCAGCTTAGTAGGGGGGAACACCGGGGAGCTGTTTTTT,CASSLVGGNTGELFF
NA,NA,13,TRBV7-7,TRBJ1-5,TGTGCCAGCAGCACGGACCGGGGTCAGCCCCAGCATTTT,CASSTDRGQPQHF
once,NA,13,TRBV7-3,TRBJ1-1,TGTGCCAGCAGCCTAAGGAGGAACACTGAAGCTTTCTTT,CASSLRRNTEAFF
NA,TRBD2,16,TRBV2,TRBJ2-7,TGTGCCAGCAGCACCGGGACTAGCGGGGGCTTGGGGGAGCAGTACTTC,CASSTGTSGGLGEQYF
NA,NA,14,TRBV9,TRBJ1-5,TGTGCCAGCAGCGTTGGAGGTGGCAATCAGCCCCAGCATTTT,CASSVGGGNQPQHF
NA,NA,15,TRBV4-3,TRBJ2-5,TGCGCCAGCAGCCGGGACGGATGGGGGCAAGAGACCCAGTACTTC,CASSRDGWGQETQYF
NA,NA,14,TRBV9,TRBJ2-6,TGTGCCAGCAGCGTAGACGGGGCCTACAACGTCCTGACTTTC,CASSVDGAYNVLTF
NA,TRBD2,16,TRBV7-3,TRBJ2-5,TGTGCCAGCAGCCGACTAGCGGGAGGGCTTGGGGAGACCCAGTACTTC,CASSRLAGGLGETQYF